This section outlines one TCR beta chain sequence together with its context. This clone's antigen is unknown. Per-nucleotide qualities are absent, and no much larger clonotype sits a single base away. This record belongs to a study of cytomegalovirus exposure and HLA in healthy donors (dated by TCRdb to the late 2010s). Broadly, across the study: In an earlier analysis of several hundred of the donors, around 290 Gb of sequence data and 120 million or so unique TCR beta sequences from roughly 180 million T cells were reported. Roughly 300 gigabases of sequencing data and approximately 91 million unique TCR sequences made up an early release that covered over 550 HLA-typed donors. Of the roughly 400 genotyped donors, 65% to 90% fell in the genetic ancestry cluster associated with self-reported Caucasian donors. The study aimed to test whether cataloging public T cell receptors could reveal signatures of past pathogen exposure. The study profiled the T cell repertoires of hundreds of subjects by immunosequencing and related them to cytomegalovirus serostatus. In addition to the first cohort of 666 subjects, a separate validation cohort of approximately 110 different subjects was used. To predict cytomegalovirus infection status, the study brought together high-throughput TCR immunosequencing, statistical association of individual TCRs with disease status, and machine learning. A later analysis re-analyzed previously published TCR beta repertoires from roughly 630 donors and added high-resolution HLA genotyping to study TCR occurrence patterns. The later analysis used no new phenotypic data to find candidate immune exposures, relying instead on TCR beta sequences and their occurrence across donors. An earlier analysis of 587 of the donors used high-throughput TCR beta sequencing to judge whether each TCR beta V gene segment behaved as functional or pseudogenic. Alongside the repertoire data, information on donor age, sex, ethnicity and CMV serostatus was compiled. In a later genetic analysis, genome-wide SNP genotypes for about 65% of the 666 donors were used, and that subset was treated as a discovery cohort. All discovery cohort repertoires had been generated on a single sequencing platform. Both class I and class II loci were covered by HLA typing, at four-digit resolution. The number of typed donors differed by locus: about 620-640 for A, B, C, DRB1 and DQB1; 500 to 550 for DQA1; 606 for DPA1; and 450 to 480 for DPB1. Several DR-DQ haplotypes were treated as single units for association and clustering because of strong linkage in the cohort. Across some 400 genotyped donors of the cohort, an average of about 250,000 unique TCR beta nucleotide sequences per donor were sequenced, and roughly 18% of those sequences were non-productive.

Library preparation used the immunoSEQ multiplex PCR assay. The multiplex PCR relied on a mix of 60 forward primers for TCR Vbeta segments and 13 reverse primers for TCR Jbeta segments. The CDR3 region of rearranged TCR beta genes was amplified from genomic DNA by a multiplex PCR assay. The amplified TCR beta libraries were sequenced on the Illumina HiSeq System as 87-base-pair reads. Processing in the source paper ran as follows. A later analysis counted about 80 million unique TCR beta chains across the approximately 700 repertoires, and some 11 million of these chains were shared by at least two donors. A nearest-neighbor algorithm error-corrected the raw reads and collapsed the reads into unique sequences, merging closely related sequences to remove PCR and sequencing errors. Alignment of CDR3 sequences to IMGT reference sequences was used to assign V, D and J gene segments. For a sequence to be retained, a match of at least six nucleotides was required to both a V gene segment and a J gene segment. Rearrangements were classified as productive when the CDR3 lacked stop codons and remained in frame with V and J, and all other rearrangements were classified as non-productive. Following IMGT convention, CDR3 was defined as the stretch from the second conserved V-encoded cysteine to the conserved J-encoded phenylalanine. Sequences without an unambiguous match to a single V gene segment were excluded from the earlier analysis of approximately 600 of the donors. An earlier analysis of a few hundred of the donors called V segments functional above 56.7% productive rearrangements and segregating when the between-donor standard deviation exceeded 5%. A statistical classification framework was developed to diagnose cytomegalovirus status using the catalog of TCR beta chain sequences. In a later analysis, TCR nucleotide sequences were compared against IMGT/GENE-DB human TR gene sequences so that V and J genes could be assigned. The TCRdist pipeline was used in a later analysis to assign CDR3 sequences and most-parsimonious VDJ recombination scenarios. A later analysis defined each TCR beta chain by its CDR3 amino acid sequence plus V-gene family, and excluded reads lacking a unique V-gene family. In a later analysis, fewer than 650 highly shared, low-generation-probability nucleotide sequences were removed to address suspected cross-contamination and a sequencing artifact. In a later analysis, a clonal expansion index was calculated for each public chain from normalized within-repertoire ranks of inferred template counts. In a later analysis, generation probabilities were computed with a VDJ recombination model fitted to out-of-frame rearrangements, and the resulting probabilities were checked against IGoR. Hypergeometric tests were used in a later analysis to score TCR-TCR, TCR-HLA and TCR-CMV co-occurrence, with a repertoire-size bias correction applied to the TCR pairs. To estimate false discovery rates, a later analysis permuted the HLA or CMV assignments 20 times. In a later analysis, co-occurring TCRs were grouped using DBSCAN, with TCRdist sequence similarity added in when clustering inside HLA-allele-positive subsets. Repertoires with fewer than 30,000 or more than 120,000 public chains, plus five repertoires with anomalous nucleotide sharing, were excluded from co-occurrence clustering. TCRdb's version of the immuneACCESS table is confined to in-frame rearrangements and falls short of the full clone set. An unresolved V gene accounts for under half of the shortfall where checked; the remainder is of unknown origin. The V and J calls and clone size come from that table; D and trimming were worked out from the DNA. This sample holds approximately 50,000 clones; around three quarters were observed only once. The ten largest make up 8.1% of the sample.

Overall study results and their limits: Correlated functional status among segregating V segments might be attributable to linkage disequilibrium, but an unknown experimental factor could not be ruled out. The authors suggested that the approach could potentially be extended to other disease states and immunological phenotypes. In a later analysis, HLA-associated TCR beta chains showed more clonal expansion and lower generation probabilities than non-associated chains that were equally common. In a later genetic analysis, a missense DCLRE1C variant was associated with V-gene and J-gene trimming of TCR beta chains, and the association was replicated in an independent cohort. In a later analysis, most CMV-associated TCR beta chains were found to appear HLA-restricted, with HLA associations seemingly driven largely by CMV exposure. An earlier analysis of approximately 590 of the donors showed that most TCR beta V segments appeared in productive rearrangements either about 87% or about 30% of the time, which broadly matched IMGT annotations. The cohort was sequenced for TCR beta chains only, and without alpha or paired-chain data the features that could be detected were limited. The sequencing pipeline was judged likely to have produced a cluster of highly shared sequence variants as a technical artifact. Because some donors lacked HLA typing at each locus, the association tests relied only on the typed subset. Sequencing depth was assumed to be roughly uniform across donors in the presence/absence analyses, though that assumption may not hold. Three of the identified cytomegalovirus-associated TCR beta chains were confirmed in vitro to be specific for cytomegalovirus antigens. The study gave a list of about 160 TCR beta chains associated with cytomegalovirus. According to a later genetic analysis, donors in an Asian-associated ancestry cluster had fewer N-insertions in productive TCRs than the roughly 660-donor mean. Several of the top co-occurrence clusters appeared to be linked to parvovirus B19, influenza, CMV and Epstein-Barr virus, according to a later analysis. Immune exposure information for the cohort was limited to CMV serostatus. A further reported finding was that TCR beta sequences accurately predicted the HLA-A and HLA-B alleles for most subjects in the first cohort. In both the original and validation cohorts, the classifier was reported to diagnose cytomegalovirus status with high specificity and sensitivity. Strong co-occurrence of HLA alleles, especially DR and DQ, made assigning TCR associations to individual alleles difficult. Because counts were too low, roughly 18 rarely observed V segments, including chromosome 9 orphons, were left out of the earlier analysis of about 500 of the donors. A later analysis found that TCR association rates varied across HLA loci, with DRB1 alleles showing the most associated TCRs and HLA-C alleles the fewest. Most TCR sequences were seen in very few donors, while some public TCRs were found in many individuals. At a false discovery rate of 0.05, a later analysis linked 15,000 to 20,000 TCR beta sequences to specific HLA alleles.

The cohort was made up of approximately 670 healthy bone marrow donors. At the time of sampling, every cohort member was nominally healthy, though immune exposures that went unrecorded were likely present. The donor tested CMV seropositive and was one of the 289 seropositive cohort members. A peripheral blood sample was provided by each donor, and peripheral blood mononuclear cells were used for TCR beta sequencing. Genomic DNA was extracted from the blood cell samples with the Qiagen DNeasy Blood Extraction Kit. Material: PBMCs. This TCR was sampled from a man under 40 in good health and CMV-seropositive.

The CDR3 protein: CATSNRDSPSDTQYF. The DNA reads as follows: TGTGCCACCAGCAACCGGGACAGCCCCTCAGATACGCAGTATTTT. The chain was built from TRBV15 and TRBJ2-3; TRBD1 matches 7 bases in the middle. Spanning cysteine to phenylalanine, the CDR3 consists of 15 amino acids. This entry keeps only the CDR3 DNA: 45 bases, framed from base 1. At the junction V is shortened by 4 bases and J by 4 bases; bases outside the gene matches: 8. CDR1 is given as LNHNV and CDR2 as YYDKDF, both from the germline V gene (reference sequence).